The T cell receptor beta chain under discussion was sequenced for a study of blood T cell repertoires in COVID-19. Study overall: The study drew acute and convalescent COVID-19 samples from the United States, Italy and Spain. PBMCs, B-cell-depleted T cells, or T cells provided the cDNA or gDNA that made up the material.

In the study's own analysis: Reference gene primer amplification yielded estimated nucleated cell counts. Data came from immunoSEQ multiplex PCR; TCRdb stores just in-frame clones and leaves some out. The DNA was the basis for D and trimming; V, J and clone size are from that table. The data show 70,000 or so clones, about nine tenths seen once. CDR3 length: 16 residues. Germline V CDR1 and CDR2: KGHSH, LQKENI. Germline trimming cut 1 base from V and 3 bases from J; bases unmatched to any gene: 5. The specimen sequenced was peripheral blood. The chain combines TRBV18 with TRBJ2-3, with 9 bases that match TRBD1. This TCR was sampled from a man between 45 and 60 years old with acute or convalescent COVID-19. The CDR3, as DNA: TGTGCCAGCTCACCACTCCGGACAGGGGCAACAGATACGCAGTATTTT. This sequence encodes CASSPLRTGATDTQYF.